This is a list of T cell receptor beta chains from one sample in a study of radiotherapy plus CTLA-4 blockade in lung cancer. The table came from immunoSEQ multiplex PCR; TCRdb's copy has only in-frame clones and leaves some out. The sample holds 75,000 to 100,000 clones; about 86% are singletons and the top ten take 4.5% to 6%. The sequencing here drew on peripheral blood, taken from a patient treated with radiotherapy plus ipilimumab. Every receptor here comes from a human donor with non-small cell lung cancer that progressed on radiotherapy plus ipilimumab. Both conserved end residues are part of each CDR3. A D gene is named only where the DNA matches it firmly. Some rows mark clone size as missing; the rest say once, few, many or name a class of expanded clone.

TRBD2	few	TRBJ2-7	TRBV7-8	TGTGCCAGCAGCCCGCAATGGACTAGCGGGACCTCCCTCGAGCAGTACTTC	CASSPQWTSGTSLEQYF
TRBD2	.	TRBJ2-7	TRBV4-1	TGCGCCAGCAGCCAAGGGCTAGCGGGAGGGGAAAACGAGCAGTACTTC	CASSQGLAGGENEQYF
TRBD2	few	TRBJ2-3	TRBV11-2	TGTGCCAGCAGCTTACAGCGGGATGGAGATACGCAGTATTTT	CASSLQRDGDTQYF
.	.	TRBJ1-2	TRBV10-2	TGCGCCAGCAGCTCACAACCGGGACAAGGGGTCTATGGCTACACCTTC	CASSSQPGQGVYGYTF
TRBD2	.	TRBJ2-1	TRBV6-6	TGTGCCAGCAGGCTAGCGGACTCCTACAATGAGCAGTTCTTC	CASRLADSYNEQFF
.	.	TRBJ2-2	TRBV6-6	TGTGCCAGCGGGGGGTGGACCGGGGAGCTGTTTTTT	CASGGWTGELFF
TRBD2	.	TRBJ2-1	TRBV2	TGTGCCAGCAAGCCCGGACTAGCGGGAGTTCGGGCGAATGAGCAGTTCTTC	CASKPGLAGVRANEQFF
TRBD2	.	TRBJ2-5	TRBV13	TGTGCCAGCAGCTTCCGACTAGCGGGTTTACAAGAGACCCAGTACTTC	CASSFRLAGLQETQYF
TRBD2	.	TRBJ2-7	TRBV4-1	TGCGCCAGCAGCCAAGAGCGACTAGCGGGATCCTACGAGCAGTACTTC	CASSQERLAGSYEQYF
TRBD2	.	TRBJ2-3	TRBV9	TGTGCCAGCAGCCCTGAGACTAGCATCGTCACAGATACGCAGTATTTT	CASSPETSIVTDTQYF
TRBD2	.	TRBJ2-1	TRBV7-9	TGTGCCAGCAGTTTGGGGGCAGCGGGAGGGGACAATGAGCAGTTCTTC	CASSLGAAGGDNEQFF
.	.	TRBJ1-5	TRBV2	TGTGCCAGCAGTCGGGGCCCGGGACCCGTTCAGCCCCAGCATTTT	CASSRGPGPVQPQHF
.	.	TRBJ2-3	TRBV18	TGTGCCAGCTCACCACTACAGGATTTTCTCACAGATACGCAGTATTTT	CASSPLQDFLTDTQYF
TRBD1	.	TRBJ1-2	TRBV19	TGTGCCAGTAGTTTGGGACAGGGCCTCTTAGACTATGGCTACACCTTC	CASSLGQGLLDYGYTF
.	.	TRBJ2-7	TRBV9	TGTGCCAGCAGCGCATCCGCAGGGTTAGTCCACGAGCAGTACTTC	CASSASAGLVHEQYF
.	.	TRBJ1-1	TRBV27	TGTGCCAGTATGAGATTTATAGGGGCTGAAGCTTTCTTT	CASMRFIGAEAFF
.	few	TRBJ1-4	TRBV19	TGTGCCAGTAGTATCCAGAGACGCCGGGAAAAACTGTTTTTT	CASSIQRRREKLFF
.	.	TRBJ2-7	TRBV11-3	TGTGCCAGCAGCTCCCACTACGAGCAGTACTTC	CASSSHYEQYF
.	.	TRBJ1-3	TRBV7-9	TGTGCCAGCAGCTCCCCAGCGGGTGCCACCATATATTTT	CASSSPAGATIYF
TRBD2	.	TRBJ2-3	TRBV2	TGTGCCTCCCGCGGGAGGAACACAGATACGCAGTATTTT	CASRGRNTDTQYF
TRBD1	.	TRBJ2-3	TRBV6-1	TGTGCCAGCAGCCTACTGACAGGGGCAACAGATACGCAGTATTTT	CASSLLTGATDTQYF
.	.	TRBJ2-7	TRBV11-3	TGTGCCAGCAGCTCCCCCCCGAGGGCCTCTTACGAGCAGTACTTC	CASSSPPRASYEQYF
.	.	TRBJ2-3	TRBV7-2	TGTGCCAGCACCTCCGTGGGAGATACGCAGTATTTT	CASTSVGDTQYF
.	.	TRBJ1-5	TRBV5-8	TGTGCCAGCAGCTATGCGATCAATCAGCCCCAGCATTTT	CASSYAINQPQHF
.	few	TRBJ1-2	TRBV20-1	TGCAGTGCTAGGGCGGACTATGGCTACACCTTC	CSARADYGYTF
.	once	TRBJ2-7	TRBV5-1	TGCGCCAGCAGCGTACAGGCTGGCTCCTACGAGCAGTACTTC	CASSVQAGSYEQYF
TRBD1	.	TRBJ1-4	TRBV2	TGTGCCAGCAGATCAGACAGGGTGGATGAAAAACTGTTTTTT	CASRSDRVDEKLFF
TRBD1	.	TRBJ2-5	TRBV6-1	TGTGCCAGCATTCAAACGACAGGGCGAGAGACCCAGTACTTC	CASIQTTGRETQYF
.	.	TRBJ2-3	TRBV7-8	TGTGCCAGCAGCCTTCAGGTGGGCACAGATACGCAGTATTTT	CASSLQVGTDTQYF
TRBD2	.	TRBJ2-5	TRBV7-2	TGTGCCAGCAGCTTAGCGGTTAGCGGGGGGCAAGAGACCCAGTACTTC	CASSLAVSGGQETQYF
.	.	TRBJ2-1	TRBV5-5	TGTGCCAGCAGCGAGTCCCGCGGGACTAATGAGCAGTTCTTC	CASSESRGTNEQFF
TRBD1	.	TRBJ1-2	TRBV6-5	TGTGCCAGCAGTTACTCAGACAGGGGGGAGTATGGCTACACCTTC	CASSYSDRGEYGYTF
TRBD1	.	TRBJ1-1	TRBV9	TGTGCCAGCACCTACGGGACAGAGAACACTGAAGCTTTCTTT	CASTYGTENTEAFF
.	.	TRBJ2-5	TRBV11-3	TGTGCCAGCACCCTGGGCGGAAATCAAGAGACCCAGTACTTC	CASTLGGNQETQYF
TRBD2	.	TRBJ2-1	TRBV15	TGTGCCACCAGCAGAGGGACTAGCGCCAACAATGAGCAGTTCTTC	CATSRGTSANNEQFF